The 14 T cell receptor beta chains given below trace back to one sample, sequenced in a study of blood T cell repertoires in COVID-19. The repertoire was sequenced with immunoSEQ multiplex PCR; TCRdb's copy has only in-frame clones and lacks some. The repertoire has roughly 14,000 clones, more than 70% of them found once; the top ten carry 9.7%. Sequencing input: peripheral blood. Every receptor here comes from a man aged 65-85 years with acute or convalescent COVID-19.

This clone is medium-sized in the sample. The gene calls are TRBV30 and TRBJ1-2, with D uncertain. The V gene's germline CDR1 is GTSNPN and CDR2 SVGIG (reference sequence). The CDR3 has 13 residues. V lost 8 bases to trimming and J lost 2 bases, with 15 bases between them. CDR3 sequence reads: CAGEEVANYGYTF. CDR3 nucleotide sequence: TGTGCCGGAGAGGAAGTCGCCAACTATGGCTACACCTTC.

The genes are TRBV5-6 and TRBJ2-3, with D possibly being TRBD2 (6 bases). V lost 0 bases, J lost 4 bases, and 6 bases lay in between. CDR1 and CDR2 (germline): SGHDT, YYEEEE. This CDR3 has 13 residues. In nucleotides, the CDR3 is TGTGCCAGCAGCTTGGCGGGGGCAGATACGCAGTATTTT. Encoded protein: CASSLAGADTQYF.

Only a few counts were recorded for this clone. J is TRBJ2-1 and V is TRBV27; D remains unclear. This CDR3 has 13 amino acids. CDR1 MNHEY and CDR2 SMNVEV come from the germline V gene (reference sequence). V dropped 2 bases and J dropped 9 bases, with 11 bases sitting between them. As DNA, the CDR3 is TGTGCCAGCAGTTTAAATTGGGCCGGTGAGCAGTTCTTC. Translation gives CASSLNWAGEQFF.

This clone showed up just once. The chain joins TRBV3-1 (or the pseudogene TRBV3-2) to TRBJ2-1, with 13 nucleotides matching TRBD2. The CDR3 is made up of 15 amino acids. Germline-derived CDR1 and CDR2 are LGHDT and YNNKEL (reference sequence). J gave up 9 bases and V 7 bases, and 9 bases lay outside the gene matches. CDR3 sequence (DNA): TGTGCCAGCACTCAGGGACTAGCGGGGTCCGGTGAGCAGTTCTTC. It translates to CASTQGLAGSGEQFF.

The chain combines TRBV15 with TRBJ2-3; 9 bases are shared with TRBD2. J lost 2 bases, V lost 3 bases, and 6 bases had no gene match. CDR3 length: 16 residues. From germline, CDR1 is LNHNV and CDR2 YYDKDF (reference sequence). The CDR3 nucleotides read TGTGCCACCAGCAGGGGAGCGGGGGGCTCCACAGATACGCAGTATTTT. This sequence encodes CATSRGAGGSTDTQYF.

The chain carries TRBV6-6 and TRBJ1-6; D remains unclear. The V end lost 0 bases, the J end lost 9 bases, and 3 bases lay between the germline ends. CDR3 length equals 12 residues. The germline CDR1 and CDR2 sequences are MNHNY and SVGAGI (reference sequence). DNA for the CDR3: TGTGCCAGCAGTTACTCCCGTTCACCCCTCCACTTT. Encoded protein: CASSYSRSPLHF.

This clone was observed a few times. V and J are TRBV6-1 and TRBJ2-5, with 9 bases lining up with TRBD2. Germline V gives CDR1 MNHNS, CDR2 SASEGT. The CDR3 consists of 16 residues. The V and J ends lost 4 bases and 5 bases, in that order; junction bases with no gene match: 11. CDR3 in amino acids: CASSARAGGIRETQYF. CDR3 bases: TGTGCCAGCAGTGCCCGAGCGGGAGGAATTCGGGAGACCCAGTACTTC.

This clone appeared a few times. The J gene is TRBJ1-1, the V gene TRBV29-1; D remains unclear. The CDR3 spans 15 residues. V lost 6 bases and J 4 bases, leaving 21 bases between the germline ends. Germline V lookup: CDR1 SQVTM, CDR2 ANQGSEA. CDR3 nucleotides: TGCAGCGTGGCCACTCGACCCGGAGGCGGCACTGAAGCTTTCTTT. Translated, it gives CSVATRPGGGTEAFF. Supplemented by reference TRBV29-1 and TRBJ1-1, the full variable domain reads SAVISQKPSRDICQRGTSLTIQCQVDSQVTMMFWYRQQPGQSLTLIATANQGSEATYESGFVIDKFPISRPNLTFSTLTVSNMSPEDSSIYLCSVATRPGGGTEAFFGQGTRLTVV.

This chain connects TRBV11-2 to TRBJ1-1; the match to TRBD1 covers 7 bases. Losses at the gene ends were 2 bases for V and 4 bases for J; bases not matched to a gene: 4. CDR1 SGHAT and CDR2 FQNNGV come from the germline V gene. The CDR3 is 14 residues long. DNA for the CDR3: TGTGCCAGCAGCTTACCCACAGGGGCCACTGAAGCTTTCTTT. Translation: CASSLPTGATEAFF. The whole variable domain, filled in from reference TRBV11-2 and TRBJ1-1, reads EAGVAQSPRYKIIEKRQSVAFWCNPISGHATLYWYQQILGQGPKLLIQFQNNGVVDDSQLPKDRFSAERLKGVDSTLKIQPAKLEDSAVYLCASSLPTGATEAFFGQGTRLTVV.

The rearrangement uses TRBV5-1 and TRBJ1-4; 7 bases map to TRBD1. V shed 0 bases, J shed 3 bases, and the junction held 5 bases outside the gene matches. The germline CDR1 and CDR2 sequences are SGHRS and YFSETQ. The CDR3 totals 16 residues. CDR3 in DNA: TGCGCCAGCAGCTTGGCAGGGGGGCGGTCTAATGAAAAACTGTTTTTT. It is translated as CASSLAGGRSNEKLFF.

The chain links TRBV27 to TRBJ1-2, with TRBD1 identical over 7 bases. V trimming: 3 bases; J trimming: 7 bases; junction bases outside the gene matches: 5. The germline CDR1 and CDR2 sequences are MNHEY and SMNVEV (reference sequence). The CDR3 covers 13 residues. The CDR3 region has the DNA TGTGCCAGCAGTTTTACAGGGGTGTCTGGCTACACCTTC. Protein sequence: CASSFTGVSGYTF.

In DNA, the CDR3 is TGTGCCAGCAGCCAAGCAGGGAAACCTCGTGGCTACACCTTC. Translation: CASSQAGKPRGYTF. The chain links TRBV3-1 (or the pseudogene TRBV3-2) to TRBJ1-2; a possible D gene is TRBD1 (5 bases). CDR1 LGHDT and CDR2 YNNKEL come from the germline V gene (reference sequence). Trimming cost V 1 base and J 7 bases, with 13 bases left between them. The length of the CDR3 is 14 residues.

V is TRBV28 and J is TRBJ2-7, with unresolved D. V was shortened by 1 base and J by 7 bases, with 8 bases between the two germline ends. Germline lookup yields CDR1 MDHEN and CDR2 SYDVKM. CDR3 length: 12 amino acids. The CDR3 sequence is CASSLLAGEQYF. DNA of the CDR3: TGTGCCAGCAGTTTATTGGCCGGGGAGCAGTACTTC.

The sample holds a few counts of this clone. The chain carries TRBV6-5 and TRBJ1-2, with D maybe TRBD1 (6 bases). Germline CDR1 and CDR2: MNHEY and SVGAGI. The CDR3 runs to 14 residues. V was cut by 2 bases and J by 3 bases, with 10 bases left in between. The CDR3 here is CASSYQGSHYGYTF. The CDR3 region has the DNA TGTGCCAGCAGTTACCAGGGGTCCCACTATGGCTACACCTTC.